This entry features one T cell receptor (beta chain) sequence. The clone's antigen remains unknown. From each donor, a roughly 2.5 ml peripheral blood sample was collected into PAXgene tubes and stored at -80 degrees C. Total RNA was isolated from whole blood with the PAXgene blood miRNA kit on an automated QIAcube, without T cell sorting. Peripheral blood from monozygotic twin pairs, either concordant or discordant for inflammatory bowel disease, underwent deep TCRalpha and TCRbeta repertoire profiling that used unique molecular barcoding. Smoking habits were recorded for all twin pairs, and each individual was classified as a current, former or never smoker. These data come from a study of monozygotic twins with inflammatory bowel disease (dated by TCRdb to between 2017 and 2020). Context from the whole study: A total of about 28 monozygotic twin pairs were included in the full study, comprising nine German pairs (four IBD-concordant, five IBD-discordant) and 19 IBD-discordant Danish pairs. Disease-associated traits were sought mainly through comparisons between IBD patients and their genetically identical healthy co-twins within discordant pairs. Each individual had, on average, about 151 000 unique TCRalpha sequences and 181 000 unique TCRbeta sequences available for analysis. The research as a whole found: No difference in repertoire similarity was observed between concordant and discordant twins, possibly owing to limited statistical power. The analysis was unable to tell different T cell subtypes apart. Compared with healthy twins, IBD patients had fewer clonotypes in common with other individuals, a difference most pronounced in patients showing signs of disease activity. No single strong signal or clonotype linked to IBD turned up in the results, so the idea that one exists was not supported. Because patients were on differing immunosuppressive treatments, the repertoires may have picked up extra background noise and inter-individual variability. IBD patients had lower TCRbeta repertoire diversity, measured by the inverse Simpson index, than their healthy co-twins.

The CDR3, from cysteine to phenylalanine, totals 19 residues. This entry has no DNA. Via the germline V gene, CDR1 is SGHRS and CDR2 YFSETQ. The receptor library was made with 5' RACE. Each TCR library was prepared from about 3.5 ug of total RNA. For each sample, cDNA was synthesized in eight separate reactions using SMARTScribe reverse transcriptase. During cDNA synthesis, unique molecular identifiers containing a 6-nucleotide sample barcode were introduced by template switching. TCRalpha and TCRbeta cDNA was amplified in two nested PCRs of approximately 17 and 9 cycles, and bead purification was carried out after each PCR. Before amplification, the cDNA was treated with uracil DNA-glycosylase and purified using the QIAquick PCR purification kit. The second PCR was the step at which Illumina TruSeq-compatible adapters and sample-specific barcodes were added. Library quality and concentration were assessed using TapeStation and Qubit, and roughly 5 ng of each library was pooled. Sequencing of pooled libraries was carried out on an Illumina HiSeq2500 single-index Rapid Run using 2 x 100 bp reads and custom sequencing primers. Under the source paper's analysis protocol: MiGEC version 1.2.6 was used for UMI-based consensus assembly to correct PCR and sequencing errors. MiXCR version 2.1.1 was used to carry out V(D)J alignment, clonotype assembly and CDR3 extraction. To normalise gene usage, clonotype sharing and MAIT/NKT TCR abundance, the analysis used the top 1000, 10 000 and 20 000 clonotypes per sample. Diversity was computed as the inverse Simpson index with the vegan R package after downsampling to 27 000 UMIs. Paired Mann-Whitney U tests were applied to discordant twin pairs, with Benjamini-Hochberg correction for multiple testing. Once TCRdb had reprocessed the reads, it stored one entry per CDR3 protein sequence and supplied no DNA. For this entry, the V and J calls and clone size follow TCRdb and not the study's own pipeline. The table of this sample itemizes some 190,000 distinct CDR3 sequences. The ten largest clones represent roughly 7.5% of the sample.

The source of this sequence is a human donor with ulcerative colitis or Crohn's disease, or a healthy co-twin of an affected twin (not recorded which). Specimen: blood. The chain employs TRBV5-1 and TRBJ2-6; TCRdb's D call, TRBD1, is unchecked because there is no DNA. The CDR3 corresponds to CASSAFGTGGARGANVLTF.